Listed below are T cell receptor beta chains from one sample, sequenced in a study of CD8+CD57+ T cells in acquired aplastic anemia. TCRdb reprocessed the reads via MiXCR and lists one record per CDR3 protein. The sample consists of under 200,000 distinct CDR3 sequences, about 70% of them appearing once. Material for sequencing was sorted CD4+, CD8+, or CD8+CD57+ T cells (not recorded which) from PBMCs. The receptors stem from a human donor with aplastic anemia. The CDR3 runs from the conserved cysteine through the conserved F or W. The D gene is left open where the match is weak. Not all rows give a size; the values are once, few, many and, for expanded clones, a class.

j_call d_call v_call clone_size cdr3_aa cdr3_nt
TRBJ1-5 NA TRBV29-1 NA CSVGASDQPQHF TGCAGCGTGGGGGCGAGCGATCAGCCCCAGCATTTT
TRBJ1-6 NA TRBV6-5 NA CASSKSGGANSPLHF TGTGCCAGCAGTAAGTCGGGTGGGGCTAATTCACCCCTCCACTTT
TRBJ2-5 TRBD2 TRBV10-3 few CAISDLPGTRVETQYF TGTGCCATCAGTGACCTTCCCGGGACTAGGGTAGAGACCCAGTACTTC
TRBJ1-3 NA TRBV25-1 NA CASRQDSGNTIYF TGTGCCAGCAGACAGGACTCTGGAAACACCATATATTTT
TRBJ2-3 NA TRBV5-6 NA CASSLDGEVSDTQYF TGTGCCAGCAGCTTGGATGGAGAGGTATCAGATACGCAGTATTTT
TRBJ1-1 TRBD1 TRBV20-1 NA CSAREGTGNIEAFF TGCAGTGCTAGAGAAGGGACAGGCAACATTGAAGCTTTCTTT
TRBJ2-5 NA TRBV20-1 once CSARSRGGGETQYF TGCAGTGCTAGATCGAGGGGAGGGGGAGAGACCCAGTACTTC
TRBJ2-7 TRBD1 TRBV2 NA CASSEVTGGREQYF TGTGCCAGCAGTGAAGTGACAGGGGGTCGGGAGCAGTACTTC
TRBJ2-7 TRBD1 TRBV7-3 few CARQSTGQVLYEQYF TGTGCCAGACAATCCACGGGACAGGTCCTCTACGAGCAGTACTTC
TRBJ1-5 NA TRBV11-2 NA CASSPQPGNNQPQHF TGTGCCAGCAGCCCCCAGCCGGGGAACAATCAGCCCCAGCATTTT
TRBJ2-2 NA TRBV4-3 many CASSQEGGNTGAGTGELFF TGCGCCAGCAGCCAAGAAGGCGGGAATACGGGGGCTGGCACCGGGGAGCTGTTTTTT
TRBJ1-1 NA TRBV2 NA CASSVRNTEAFF TGTGCCAGCAGTGTACGGAACACTGAAGCTTTCTTT
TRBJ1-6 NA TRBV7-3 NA CASSLNAVGSPLHF TGTGCCAGCAGCTTAAACGCTGTGGGATCACCCCTCCACTTT
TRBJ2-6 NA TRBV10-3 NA CAISDVFSGANVLTF TGTGCCATCAGCGACGTATTCTCTGGGGCCAACGTCCTGACTTTC
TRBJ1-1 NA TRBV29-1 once CSVVSPADEAFF TGCAGCGTTGTATCCCCGGCAGATGAAGCTTTCTTT
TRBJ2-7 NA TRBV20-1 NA CSASQQGYEQYF TGCAGTGCTAGTCAACAGGGATACGAGCAGTACTTC
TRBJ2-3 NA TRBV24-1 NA CATSDFVGGDTQYF TGTGCCACCAGTGATTTCGTAGGGGGGGATACGCAGTATTTT
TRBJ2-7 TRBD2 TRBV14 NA CASSEAWTSGNIYEQYF TGTGCTAGCAGCGAAGCTTGGACTAGCGGAAATATTTACGAGCAGTACTTC
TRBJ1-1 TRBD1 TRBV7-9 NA CASSFATGMNTEAFF TGTGCCAGCAGCTTCGCGACAGGGATGAACACTGAAGCTTTCTTT
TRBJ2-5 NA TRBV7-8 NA CASSQGGEGVETQYF TGTGCCAGCAGCCAAGGGGGTGAAGGGGTAGAGACCCAGTACTTC
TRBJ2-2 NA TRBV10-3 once CASSSGTANTGGLFF TGTGCCAGCAGTTCCGGGACAGCGAACACCGGGGGGCTGTTTTTT
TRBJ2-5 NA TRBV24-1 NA CATSDPASQETQYF TGTGCCACCAGTGATCCGGCTTCTCAAGAGACCCAGTACTTC
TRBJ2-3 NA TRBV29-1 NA CSHRWSLTDTQYF TGCAGCCACAGGTGGAGCCTCACAGATACGCAGTATTTT
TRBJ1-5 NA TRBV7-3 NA CASSRQFPSNQPQHF TGTGCCAGCAGCCGACAGTTTCCTAGCAATCAGCCCCAGCATTTT
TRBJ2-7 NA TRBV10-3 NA CAISGDRGGEQYF TGTGCCATCAGTGGAGACAGGGGAGGGGAGCAGTACTTC
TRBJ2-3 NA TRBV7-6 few CASSHWMGDTQYF TGTGCCAGCAGCCACTGGATGGGGGATACGCAGTATTTT
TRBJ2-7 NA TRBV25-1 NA CASSAGQPISYEQYF TGTGCCAGCAGTGCGGGACAACCTATCTCCTACGAGCAGTACTTC
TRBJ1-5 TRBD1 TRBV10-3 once CAISEGQGAQPQHF TGTGCCATCAGTGAGGGACAGGGGGCTCAGCCCCAGCATTTT
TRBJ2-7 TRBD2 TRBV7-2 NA CASSATGTITYEQYF TGTGCCAGCAGCGCCACCGGGACTATCACTTACGAGCAGTACTTC
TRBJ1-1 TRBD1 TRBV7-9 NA CASSPDRALNTEAFF TGTGCCAGCAGCCCCGACAGGGCGCTGAACACTGAAGCTTTCTTT
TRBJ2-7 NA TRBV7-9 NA CASSYSITQYWNEQYF TGTGCCAGCAGTTACTCGATTACTCAATATTGGAACGAGCAGTACTTC
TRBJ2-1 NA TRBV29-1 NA CSVGSQATYNEQFF TGCAGCGTTGGGAGTCAGGCCACCTACAATGAGCAGTTCTTC
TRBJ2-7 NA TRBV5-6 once CASSFYICSARLLQGGDYEQDF NA
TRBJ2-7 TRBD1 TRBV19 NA CASSRPPGQGIRSSYEQYF TGTGCCAGTAGTCGCCCCCCGGGACAGGGTATTCGAAGCTCCTACGAGCAGTACTTC
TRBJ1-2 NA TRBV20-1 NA CSANRAIYGYTF TGCAGTGCTAACAGGGCAATCTATGGCTACACCTTC
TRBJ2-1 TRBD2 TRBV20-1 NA CSARLAGASYNEQFF TGCAGTGCCCGACTAGCGGGGGCCTCGTACAATGAGCAGTTCTTC
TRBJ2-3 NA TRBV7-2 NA CASSAPGQGRDTQYF TGTGCCAGCAGCGCACCGGGACAAGGAAGAGATACGCAGTATTTT
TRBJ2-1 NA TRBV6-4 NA CASSEQLYNEQFF TGTGCCAGCAGTGAACAGCTCTACAATGAGCAGTTCTTC
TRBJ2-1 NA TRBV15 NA CATSTSGRGGINEQFF TGTGCCACCAGCACCTCAGGGAGGGGGGGGATCAATGAGCAGTTCTTC
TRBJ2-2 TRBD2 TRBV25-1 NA CASRTSGTGELFF TGTGCCAGCAGGACTAGCGGGACCGGGGAGCTGTTTTTT
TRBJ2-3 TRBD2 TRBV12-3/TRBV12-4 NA CASSSSAGGSTDTQYF TGTGCCAGCAGTTCGTCGGCGGGAGGGAGCACAGATACGCAGTATTTT
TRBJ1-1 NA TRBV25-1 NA CASSSGATSTEAFF TGTGCCAGCAGCTCTGGGGCGACGAGCACTGAAGCTTTCTTT
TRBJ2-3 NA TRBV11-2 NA CASSVVQRSTDAQYF TGTGCCAGCAGCGTCGTCCAGCGGAGCACAGATGCGCAGTATTTT
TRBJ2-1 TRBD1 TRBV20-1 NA CSANPGQGNYNEQFF TGCAGTGCTAATCCAGGACAGGGAAACTACAATGAGCAGTTCTTC
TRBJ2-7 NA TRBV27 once CASSPIPSYEQYF TGTGCCAGCAGTCCTATACCCTCGTACGAGCAGTACTTC
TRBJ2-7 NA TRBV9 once CASSVALGSGYEQYF TGTGCCAGCAGCGTAGCTCTCGGGAGCGGCTACGAGCAGTACTTC
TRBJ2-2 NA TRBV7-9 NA CASSLTRISTANTGELFF TGTGCCAGCAGCTTAACCAGGATCTCTACGGCGAACACCGGGGAGCTGTTTTTT
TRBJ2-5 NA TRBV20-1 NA CSASDFFDQETQYF TGCAGTGCTAGTGACTTTTTTGACCAGGAGACCCAGTACTTC
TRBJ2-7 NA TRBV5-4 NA CASSLDKYEQYF TGTGCCAGCAGCTTGGACAAGTACGAGCAGTACTTC
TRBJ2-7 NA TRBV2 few CASSQGPTPYEQYF TGTGCCAGTAGTCAGGGACCGACACCCTACGAGCAGTACTTC
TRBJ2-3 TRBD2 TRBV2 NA CASRWGVGLADPSGDTQYF TGTGCCAGCAGGTGGGGGGTGGGACTAGCGGACCCCTCGGGGGATACGCAGTATTTT
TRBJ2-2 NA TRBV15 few CATSRRSGLASNTGELFF TGTGCCACCAGCAGGAGGTCCGGACTCGCCTCGAACACCGGGGAGCTGTTTTTT
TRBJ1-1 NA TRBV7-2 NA CASSSLAGDTEAFF TGTGCCAGCAGCTCGCTAGCAGGGGACACTGAAGCTTTCTTT
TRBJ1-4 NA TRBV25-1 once CASRGLGEKLFF TGTGCCAGCAGGGGGCTAGGTGAAAAACTGTTTTTT
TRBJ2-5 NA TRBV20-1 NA CSAPGSGGSIQETQYF TGCAGTGCCCCAGGGTCGGGGGGCTCTATCCAAGAGACCCAGTACTTC
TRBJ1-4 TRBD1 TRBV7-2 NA CASSLRQGPNEKLFF TGTGCCAGCAGCCTACGACAGGGCCCTAATGAAAAACTGTTTTTT
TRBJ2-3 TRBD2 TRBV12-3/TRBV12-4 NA CASSSTLGLARADTQYF TGTGCCAGCAGTTCTACCCTGGGACTAGCGAGGGCAGATACGCAGTATTTT
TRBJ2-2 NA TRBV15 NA CATSIYPNTGELFF TGTGCCACCAGCATATACCCGAACACCGGGGAGCTGTTTTTT
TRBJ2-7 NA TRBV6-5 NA CASKPSGQGSTYEQYF TGTGCCAGCAAGCCGAGTGGGCAGGGATCCACCTACGAGCAGTACTTC